Sequencing of this TCR beta chain was carried out in a study of blood T cell repertoires in COVID-19. Authors' analysis steps: The authors estimated nucleated cell counts from reference gene primer amplification. Sequenced by immunoSEQ multiplex PCR; TCRdb stores in-frame clones only, minus some. The V and J calls and the clone size are those of that table, but D and trimming were determined from the DNA. Of roughly 30,000 clones listed, around 90% are singletons. This CDR3 is 13 amino acids long. V lost 3 bases and J 8 bases, leaving 11 bases between the germline ends. Germline lookup yields CDR1 SNHLY and CDR2 FYNNEI.

The sequence came from a man in his sixties or seventies with acute or convalescent COVID-19. Sequenced input: peripheral blood. J is TRBJ2-1 and V is TRBV2; no firm D call. The chain's CDR3 is CASSDVSPDEQFF. CDR3 nucleotides: TGTGCCAGCAGTGATGTTAGTCCCGATGAGCAGTTCTTC.